The clone carrying this T cell receptor (beta chain) turned up a few times. Its specificity is not known. Using RNA transcripts as the source, TCR beta CDR3 regions were amplified. HTBI primers were the set used in a first-round RT-PCR of the TCR CDR3. TCRdb itself ran the multiplex PCR reads through MiXCR, one entry per CDR3 protein. The data contain 550,000 to 700,000 distinct CDR3 sequences, roughly 46% of them singletons. This CDR3 contains 14 residues. V was cut by 5 bases and J by 3 bases, with 14 bases left in between. Germline CDR1 and CDR2: SGHDN and FVKESK. Uncontrolled infection, other autoimmune disease, pregnancy or lactation barred patients from enrollment. Diagnosis relied on clinical symptoms, serum thyroxine and TRAb, thyroid ultrasound and orbital computed tomography. This sample was included in a study of T cells in Graves' hyperthyroidism and ophthalmopathy. Study observations and caveats: Progression to ophthalmopathy was predicted a median of about 6.6 months early. Most expanded thyroid clonotypes above 0.001 also appeared in blood.

The chain is built from TRBV14 and TRBJ2-7; maybe TRBD2 (6 bases). The material sequenced was peripheral blood or thyroid tissue (not recorded which). The TCR was taken from an adult woman with Graves' disease, either hyperthyroidism or ophthalmopathy (not recorded which). The CDR3 region has the DNA TGTGCCAGCAGCGCTGGTGGAGGGCTCTACGAGCAGTACTTC. Amino acid sequence: CASSAGGGLYEQYF.